The rows below give T cell receptor beta chains drawn from one sample of a study of blood T cell repertoires in COVID-19. Sequencing was performed with immunoSEQ multiplex PCR; in TCRdb, only in-frame clones are kept and a portion is missing. The sample lists over 140,000 clones; 77% were seen once. Sequences were obtained from peripheral blood. Receptors were obtained from a woman aged 50 to 60 with active or convalescent COVID-19. The CDR3 runs from the conserved cysteine through the conserved F or W. A D gene is named only where the DNA matches it firmly. Clone size is stated in some rows and not others, as once, few, many or a class when expanded.

d_gene	v_gene	j_gene	abundance	CDR3nt	CDR3aa
-	TRBV6-5	TRBJ1-5	-	TGTGCCAGCAGTTACTCGGCAACCCATAGCAATCAGCCCCAGCATTTT	CASSYSATHSNQPQHF
TRBD1	TRBV29-1	TRBJ2-5	-	TGCAGCGCCGGGACAGGGGGCCGAGAGACCCAGTACTTC	CSAGTGGRETQYF
-	TRBV4-2	TRBJ1-3	-	TGTGCCAGCAGCACACAGACAGTCGTGGGAAACACCATATATTTT	CASSTQTVVGNTIYF
TRBD2	TRBV19	TRBJ2-1	-	TGTGCCAGTAGTATGAGCGGGGGAGACAATGAGCAGTTCTTC	CASSMSGGDNEQFF
-	TRBV5-1	TRBJ1-2	-	TGCGCCAGCAGCTTGGGCGGGGGGGCCCCCTATGGCTACACCTTC	CASSLGGGAPYGYTF
TRBD1	TRBV2	TRBJ2-7	many	TGTGCCAGCACTGGGACAGGTAGGGGAAACGAGCAGTACTTC	CASTGTGRGNEQYF
TRBD2	TRBV2	TRBJ2-1	-	TGTGCCAGCAGTGAAGTCAGCGGGAGGGCCGGTGAGCAGTTCTTC	CASSEVSGRAGEQFF
-	TRBV3-1/TRBV3-2	TRBJ2-3	-	TGTGCCAGCAGCCCGGGACTCCGCACAGATACGCAGTATTTT	CASSPGLRTDTQYF
-	TRBV5-6	TRBJ1-5	once	TGTGCCAGCAGTTTGACAGGTCATCAGCCCCAGCATTTT	CASSLTGHQPQHF
TRBD1	TRBV29-1	TRBJ1-2	-	TGCAGCGTGGCACTGGACAGGGGTGATGGCTACACCTTC	CSVALDRGDGYTF
TRBD1	TRBV6-6	TRBJ2-7	-	TGTGCCAGCAGTTTCGAGAGGGGGCCCCAGTACTTC	CASSFERGPQYF
TRBD1	TRBV28	TRBJ2-7	-	TGTGCCAGCAGTTTATCCCGGGACAGGGAAAAGCAGTACTTC	CASSLSRDREKQYF
-	TRBV11-2	TRBJ2-1	-	TGTGCCAGCAGCTCAAATACGGGAGTTCAAGGGGAGCAGTTCTTC	CASSSNTGVQGEQFF
-	TRBV6-5	TRBJ2-3	-	TGTGCCAGCAGTTACGGAGTTAGAGATACGCAGTATTTT	CASSYGVRDTQYF
-	TRBV5-6	TRBJ1-1	-	TGTGCCAGCAGCGCGTCAAATGAAGCTTTCTTT	CASSASNEAFF
-	TRBV7-9	TRBJ1-5	-	TGTGCCAGCAGCCCCAGAGGCGTAGGCAATCAGCCCCAGCATTTT	CASSPRGVGNQPQHF
TRBD2	TRBV7-3	TRBJ2-3	-	TGTGCCAGCAGCTTAACTCCCGCTAGCGGGGGGACAGATACGCAGTATTTT	CASSLTPASGGTDTQYF
-	TRBV2	TRBJ1-2	-	TGTGCCAGCAAGGGACAACGATTAGAGACTAACTATGGCTACACCTTC	CASKGQRLETNYGYTF
TRBD2	TRBV9	TRBJ2-3	once	TGTGCCAGCAGCGTAAGCGGGGGGGCCACAGATACGCAGTATTTT	CASSVSGGATDTQYF
TRBD2	TRBV28	TRBJ2-7	-	TGTGCCAGCAAGGCCTACCGCGGGAGGAACGAGCAGTACTTC	CASKAYRGRNEQYF
-	TRBV3-1/TRBV3-2	TRBJ1-1	-	TGTGCCAGCAGCCAGGTAATCGGGATTAGGCACACTGAAGCTTTCTTT	CASSQVIGIRHTEAFF
TRBD1	TRBV3-1/TRBV3-2	TRBJ1-5	-	TGTGCCAGCAGCCAAGGCGTCCGGGACAGCAGCAATCAGCCCCAGCATTTT	CASSQGVRDSSNQPQHF
-	TRBV28	TRBJ1-2	-	TGTGCCAGCAGTTTGCCCAACTTAAGGACAGTTAACTATGGCTACACCTTC	CASSLPNLRTVNYGYTF
TRBD2	TRBV28	TRBJ2-7	-	TGTGCCAGCAGTCCCCCGGGGCTAGCGGGGGGATACGAGCAGTACTTC	CASSPPGLAGGYEQYF
-	TRBV4-3	TRBJ2-7	few	TGCGCCAGCAGCCAAGGGAGGTTCTACGAGCAGTACTTC	CASSQGRFYEQYF
TRBD2	TRBV2	TRBJ2-2	-	TGTGCCAGCAGTCTTAGCGGGGGGGCGGACACCGGGGAGCTGTTTTTT	CASSLSGGADTGELFF
-	TRBV2	TRBJ2-5	-	TGTGCCAGCAGTGAAGCGCGGGTTCAAGAGACCCAGTACTTC	CASSEARVQETQYF
TRBD2	TRBV11-2	TRBJ2-1	-	TGTGCCACCAGTCGGGCGGGGGGGCAGTACAATGAGCAGTTCTTC	CATSRAGGQYNEQFF
TRBD2	TRBV5-1	TRBJ2-3	-	TGCGCCAGCAGCTTGGATGTCGCTAGCGGGAGAACAGATACGCAGTATTTT	CASSLDVASGRTDTQYF
-	TRBV5-4	TRBJ2-4	-	TGTGCCAGCAGAAATGGGTCTAGCAAAAACATTCAGTACTTC	CASRNGSSKNIQYF
TRBD2	TRBV7-3	TRBJ2-5	-	TGTGCCAGCAGCCTGCGGGGGGGCCGAGCGGAGACCCAGTACTTC	CASSLRGGRAETQYF
TRBD2	TRBV6-2/TRBV6-3	TRBJ2-3	-	TGTGCCAGCAGCCCGGGGGGGGCTCGTACAGATACGCAGTATTTT	CASSPGGARTDTQYF
TRBD1	TRBV10-3	TRBJ2-1	-	TGTGCCATCAGTGAGACTTTTCCGGGACAGGGATCCTACAATGAGCAGTTCTTC	CAISETFPGQGSYNEQFF
TRBD1	TRBV2	TRBJ2-2	-	TGTGCCAGCAGTGTTGTGGACAGGGTCACCGGGGAGCTGTTTTTT	CASSVVDRVTGELFF
-	TRBV27	TRBJ1-5	once	TGTGCCAGCAGCATTCAGGGGAACAATCAGCCCCAGCATTTT	CASSIQGNNQPQHF
-	TRBV5-1	TRBJ2-7	-	TGCGCCAGCACGGGGCCGGGGACACAATCCTACGAGCAGTACTTC	CASTGPGTQSYEQYF
TRBD1	TRBV7-2	TRBJ1-6	-	TGTGCCAGCAGCTCACAGGGGACCGTGAATTCACCCCTCCACTTT	CASSSQGTVNSPLHF
TRBD1	TRBV30	TRBJ1-3	-	TGTGCCTGGGGACAGGTCTCTGGAAACACCATATATTTT	CAWGQVSGNTIYF
TRBD1	TRBV5-6	TRBJ2-7	-	TGTGCCTCCCGGCGGACAGGGACCACCTACGAGCAGTACTTC	CASRRTGTTYEQYF
-	TRBV10-3	TRBJ2-1	-	TGTGCCATCAGTGAGTCCGGACAGAACTACAATGAGCAGTTCTTC	CAISESGQNYNEQFF
TRBD1	TRBV29-1	TRBJ1-4	-	TGCAGCGTCGGAACAGGGGAGAGAGGTGAAAAACTGTTTTTT	CSVGTGERGEKLFF
TRBD1	TRBV7-9	TRBJ1-6	-	TGTGCCAGCAGCCTCAGGGACAGCAGAAATTCACCCCTCCACTTT	CASSLRDSRNSPLHF
-	TRBV7-2	TRBJ1-2	-	TGTGCCAGCAGCCTAGCGGCCTATGGCTACACCTTC	CASSLAAYGYTF
-	TRBV19	TRBJ1-3	-	TGTGCCAGTAGTCGGGCGCTGGGGGCTTCTGGAAACACCATATATTTT	CASSRALGASGNTIYF
-	TRBV27	TRBJ2-2	-	TGTGCCAGCAGTCCGACAGGCGGGACCGGGGAGCTGTTTTTT	CASSPTGGTGELFF
-	TRBV29-1	TRBJ1-5	few	TGCAGCGTTCCCCGAGGGGGTAGCAATCAGCCCCAGCATTTT	CSVPRGGSNQPQHF
-	TRBV30	TRBJ1-6	-	TGTGCCTACCGGTGGGGGGGCGATAATTCACCCCTCCACTTT	CAYRWGGDNSPLHF
-	TRBV24-1	TRBJ2-5	-	TGTGCCACCAGCCGACCCCTCTGCAGGGGAGGGAAGACCCAGTACTTC	CATSRPLCRGGKTQYF
-	TRBV3-1/TRBV3-2	TRBJ1-2	few	TGTGCCAGCAGCCTAGACAGAACCTATGGCTACACCTTC	CASSLDRTYGYTF
-	TRBV9	TRBJ1-2	-	TGTGCCAGCAGCTCGGCCACAGGGACCGTTAGAGCTAACTATGGCTACACCTTC	CASSSATGTVRANYGYTF
TRBD1	TRBV5-8	TRBJ2-1	few	TGTGCCAGCAGCTTTTGGACAGGGGGTTCCGGGGATGAGCAGTTCTTC	CASSFWTGGSGDEQFF
TRBD1	TRBV29-1	TRBJ1-2	once	TGCAGCGTTGAAGAAGGGACAGCCGGGTCGTCCGGCTACACCTTC	CSVEEGTAGSSGYTF